This TCR beta chain comes out of a study of regulatory T cells in long-lasting Graves disease. Study-wide background: Patients newly diagnosed with Graves' had been on antithyroid drugs for under 3 months.

The ends were cut back, 6 bases at V and 1 base at J, with 13 bases in the middle. This CDR3 is 15 amino acids long. This clonotype showed up many times. Time point meaning: newly diagnosed GD, antithyroid drugs for less than 3 months. The TCR library was prepared using RNA isolated from PBMCs. According to the study, TCR beta libraries were built with iRepertoire HTBI primers and CDR3-region Arm-PCR. MiXCR was run by TCRdb on the multiplex PCR reads, yielding one entry per CDR3 protein. The sample shows 550,000 to 600,000 distinct CDR3 sequences, roughly 15% of them seen only once. This sample was shared with a second study, whose subject was T cells in Graves' hyperthyroidism and ophthalmopathy. That study reports: The HTBI primer set was used in a first-round RT-PCR of the TCR CDR3.

The TCR originated in a man between 18 and 29 years old with Graves disease. This specimen was peripheral blood mononuclear cells (PBMCs), taken at new diagnosis, from a patient treated with antithyroid drugs. The chain has TRBV12-3 or TRBV12-4 and TRBJ2-4, with a weak D call TRBD1 (5 bases). The CDR3 loop is CASSSRQTAKNIQYF. The CDR3 nucleotides read TGTGCCAGCAGCTCGAGACAGACCGCCAAAAACATTCAGTACTTC.